Presented here are 20 T cell receptor beta chains from one specimen sequenced in a study of OX40 agonist ivuxolimab in advanced cancers. Clones were sequenced by immunoSEQ multiplex PCR, and TCRdb holds only the in-frame ones, with some missing. This sample has about 75,000 clones, with around 86% found just once. The material sequenced was CD4+ or CD8+ T cells sorted from blood, taken in a trial of the OX40 agonist ivuxolimab. These receptors originate from an adult with an advanced solid tumor such as melanoma, head and neck, liver or kidney cancer.

This clone is a singleton in its sample. V usage is TRBV19 and J usage is TRBJ2-6; D is possibly TRBD1 (6 bases). V lost 3 bases and J lost 0, with 9 bases in between. The CDR3 covers 16 residues. Germline values: CDR1 LNHDA, CDR2 SQIVND (reference sequence). CDR3 amino acids: CASSIQGNSGANVLTF. The CDR3 DNA reads as TGTGCCAGTAGTATCCAGGGGAACTCTGGGGCCAACGTCCTGACTTTC. Filled out from reference TRBV19 and TRBJ2-6, the complete variable domain reads DGGITQSPKYLFRKEGQNVTLSCEQNLNHDAMYWYRQDPGQGLRLIYYSQIVNDFQKGDIAEGYSVSREKKESFPLTVTSAQKNPTAFYLCASSIQGNSGANVLTFGAGSRLTVL.

The V call is TRBV11-3, the J call TRBJ2-7, with D uncertain. The germline V gene has CDR1 SGHNT and CDR2 YENEEA. V lost 5 bases and J 3 bases, leaving 8 bases between the germline ends. The CDR3 has 12 residues. CDR3 sequence: CASSRDHYEQYF. The CDR3 DNA is TGTGCCAGCAGCCGCGACCACTACGAGCAGTACTTC.

The chain is built from TRBV6-5 and TRBJ1-5; TRBD1 aligns across 7 bases. CDR1 and CDR2 (germline): MNHEY, SVGAGI. The V segment lost 5 bases and the J segment 1 base; nucleotides outside the gene matches: 5. The CDR3 loop spans 15 amino acids. CDR3 sequence (DNA): TGTGCCAGCAGTCCAGACAGGGACAGCAATCAGCCCCAGCATTTT. Amino acids: CASSPDRDSNQPQHF.

The chain employs TRBV6-5 and TRBJ2-7; D possibly corresponds to TRBD2 (5 bases). The germline V gene encodes CDR1 MNHEY and CDR2 SVGAGI. This CDR3 has 15 residues. The V and J ends lost 6 bases and 3 bases respectively, with 18 bases between them. The CDR3 nucleotides are TGTGCCAGCAGATCTAGCAGGAGGTTTTTCTACGAGCAGTACTTC. Encoded protein: CASRSSRRFFYEQYF.

The chain carries TRBV5-4 and TRBJ2-6; D call uncertain. The CDR3 extends over 15 amino acids. The V end lost 0 bases, the J end lost 6 bases, and 10 bases lay between the germline ends. Germline lookup yields CDR1 SGHNT and CDR2 YYREEE (reference sequence). CDR3 DNA: TGTGCCAGCAGCTTGGAGGCCGCACAGGCCAACGTCCTGACTTTC. It yields the protein CASSLEAAQANVLTF.

The genes are TRBV7-8 and TRBJ2-3, with D possibly matching TRBD1 (5 bases). Trimming pared 4 bases from V and 0 bases from J, leaving 11 bases between. Germline V gene sequence: CDR1 SGHVS, CDR2 FQNEAQ. There are 15 residues in the CDR3. This CDR3 reads CASSSQESSTDTQYF. CDR3 nucleotide sequence: TGTGCCAGCAGCTCACAGGAATCTAGCACAGATACGCAGTATTTT.

The genes are TRBV21-1 and TRBJ2-7; the D call in the table, TRBD2, was not verified against the DNA. TRBV21-1 is tagged as a pseudogene. This CDR3 spans 11 amino acids. CDR3 bases: TGTGCCAGCAGCAAGACTTGCGAGCAGTACTTC. As protein: CASSKTCEQYF.

This clone was counted once. V gene TRBV28 combines with J gene TRBJ1-2; D remains unclear. The CDR3 has 13 residues. Trimming shortened V by 8 bases and J by 2 bases, and 12 bases separated the two germline ends. Germline values: CDR1 MDHEN, CDR2 SYDVKM. This chain's CDR3 is CASRLTTNYGYTF. The CDR3 coding sequence is TGTGCCAGCCGACTGACAACGAACTATGGCTACACCTTC.

This clone was observed once. The rearrangement uses TRBV28 and TRBJ1-1, with 8 bases identical to TRBD1. The CDR3 has 15 amino acids. The trim removed 5 bases at V and 0 bases at J, leaving 5 bases unmatched. Germline CDR1 is MDHEN and CDR2 is SYDVKM. The DNA of the CDR3 is TGTGCCAGCAGTCCCAAACAGGGGGTGAACACTGAAGCTTTCTTT. Translating gives CASSPKQGVNTEAFF.

The V call is TRBV9, the J call TRBJ2-7, with D maybe TRBD2 (6 bases). This CDR3 has 17 residues. The V end was cut by 2 bases, the J end by 3 bases, with 21 bases between. The germline V gene encodes CDR1 SGDLS and CDR2 YYNGEE. In nucleotides, the CDR3 is TGTGCCAGCAGCGTCGGCGGGTCAACTGGGGGGTACTACGAGCAGTACTTC. Residues: CASSVGGSTGGYYEQYF.

As to this clone: At one boundary the junction diverges from the germline segment, which might be a read error. This chain uses TRBV18 with TRBJ2-1; D is uncertain. The CDR3 totals 14 residues. Per the germline V gene, CDR1 is KGHSH and CDR2 is LQKENI. CDR3 in DNA: TGTGCCAGCTCCCCACCGGTGCTACTCAATGAGCAGTTCTTC. Translation: CASSPPVLLNEQFF.

In this sample, this clone turned up once. The chain uses TRBV7-3 and TRBJ2-5, with D perhaps TRBD1 (5 bases). Germline-derived CDR1 and CDR2 are SGHTA and FQGTGA. CDR3 length: 13 amino acids. The V end lost 3 bases, the J end lost 4 bases, and 9 bases lay between the germline ends. The CDR3 sequence: CASSFRVGETQYF. The CDR3, as DNA: TGTGCCAGCAGCTTCAGGGTTGGAGAGACCCAGTACTTC.

V and J are TRBV5-4 and TRBJ2-7; unclear D gene. The germline V gene has CDR1 SGHNT and CDR2 YYREEE (reference sequence). This CDR3 has 13 residues. V was clipped by 0 bases and J by 3 bases, with 7 bases between them. CDR3 loop: CASSLGGLYEQYF. The CDR3 coding sequence is TGTGCCAGCAGCTTGGGCGGTCTCTACGAGCAGTACTTC.

The gene calls are TRBV10-3 and TRBJ1-5, with D hard to call. The CDR3 runs to 14 residues. Germline values: CDR1 ENHRY, CDR2 SYGVKD. V lost 6 bases and J 3 bases, leaving 12 bases between the germline ends. CDR3 region: CAIRDALDNQPQHF. The CDR3 region has the DNA TGTGCCATCAGGGACGCATTGGACAATCAGCCCCAGCATTTT.

The genes are TRBV7-8 and TRBJ2-5; D assignment may be TRBD1 or TRBD2 (5 bases each). Germline values: CDR1 SGHVS, CDR2 FQNEAQ. Deletions cut 5 bases from V and 5 bases from J, with 9 bases between. The CDR3 extends over 12 amino acids. CDR3 in amino acids: CASSQGDETQYF. CDR3 DNA sequence: TGTGCCAGCAGCCAAGGGGACGAGACCCAGTACTTC.

The CDR3 bases are TGTGCCAGCAGTTCGGGGGAAAAACTGTTTTTT. Translation gives CASSSGEKLFF. This rearrangement joins TRBV6-5 to TRBJ1-4, with D uncertain. Germline CDR1 MNHEY, CDR2 SVGAGI. Trimming removed 4 bases at V and 8 bases at J, with 5 bases between. CDR3 length equals 11 residues.

The chain is built from TRBV5-1 and TRBJ2-7; maybe TRBD2 (5 bases). V dropped 3 bases and J dropped 2 bases, with 9 bases sitting between them. The CDR3 totals 13 residues. Germline V lookup: CDR1 SGHRS, CDR2 YFSETQ. In nucleotides, the CDR3 is TGCGCCAGCAGCTCCCCGGGGACCTACGAGCAGTACTTC. Its protein product is CASSSPGTYEQYF. Drawing the rest from reference TRBV5-1 and TRBJ2-7, the complete variable domain is KAGVTQTPRYLIKTRGQQVTLSCSPISGHRSVSWYQQTPGQGLQFLFEYFSETQRNKGNFPGRFSGRQFSNSRSEMNVSTLELGDSALYLCASSSPGTYEQYFGPGTRLTVT.

The V and J genes are TRBV6-5 and TRBJ2-5, with 7 bases lining up with TRBD1. The CDR3 runs to 14 residues. After removal of 5 bases from V and 5 bases from J, the junction contained 8 bases not matched to a gene. From germline, CDR1 is MNHEY and CDR2 SVGAGI. The CDR3 spells CASSVSGGRETQYF. The CDR3 DNA sequence: TGTGCCAGCAGTGTCTCAGGGGGTAGGGAGACCCAGTACTTC.

This clone was observed a handful of times. V usage is TRBV19 and J usage is TRBJ1-5, with 10 bases fitting TRBD1. V dropped 8 bases and J dropped 0; count of bases not matched to a gene: 10. The CDR3 runs to 17 residues. Germline CDR1 and CDR2: LNHDA and SQIVND (reference sequence). The CDR3: CASALTGGPYSNQPQHF. The CDR3, as DNA: TGTGCCAGTGCCCTGACAGGGGGCCCTTATAGCAATCAGCCCCAGCATTTT.

The rearrangement links TRBV6-5 to TRBJ1-5, with D maybe TRBD1 (6 bases). Between the trimmed V and J ends, which lost 5 bases and 4 bases, there was a span of 15 bases. The V gene's germline CDR1 is MNHEY and CDR2 SVGAGI. The CDR3 extends over 15 amino acids. The CDR3, as DNA: TGTGCCAGCAGTCCCTTGAACAGGGTTAATCAGCCCCAGCATTTT. Translation: CASSPLNRVNQPQHF.